This is a list of T cell receptor beta chains from one sample in a study of cytomegalovirus exposure and HLA in healthy donors. Repertoires were generated with immunoSEQ multiplex PCR, while TCRdb's copy carries only in-frame clones and drops some. The table shows 200,000 or so clones, with more than 65% occurring only once. The sequencing sample was made of PBMCs. These TCRs come from a man aged 50 or older in good health and CMV-seronegative. Each CDR3 is given with its conserved first and last residue. D genes are given only for firm matches.

j_gene: TRBJ1-2; v_gene: TRBV7-9; d_gene: NA; CDR3aa: CSSSPDSNLYGYTF; CDR3nt: TGTTCCAGCAGCCCAGACAGCAACCTCTATGGCTACACCTTC
j_gene: TRBJ2-4; v_gene: TRBV11-2; d_gene: NA; CDR3aa: CASTPTGAKNIQYF; CDR3nt: TGTGCCAGCACCCCGACAGGTGCCAAAAACATTCAGTACTTC
j_gene: TRBJ2-6; v_gene: TRBV6-5; d_gene: NA; CDR3aa: CASSPPIGTGVLTF; CDR3nt: TGTGCCAGCAGCCCGCCCATAGGAACAGGCGTCCTGACTTTC
j_gene: TRBJ2-3; v_gene: TRBV11-2; d_gene: TRBD2; CDR3aa: CASSFRLAGGRPTDTQYF; CDR3nt: TGTGCCAGCAGCTTCCGTCTAGCGGGGGGGCGACCCACAGATACGCAGTATTTT
j_gene: TRBJ1-1; v_gene: TRBV14; d_gene: TRBD1; CDR3aa: CASSQPTGPKTEAFF; CDR3nt: TGTGCCAGCAGCCAACCGACAGGGCCGAAAACTGAAGCTTTCTTT
j_gene: TRBJ1-4; v_gene: TRBV19; d_gene: TRBD1; CDR3aa: CASNRQGDKSEKLFF; CDR3nt: TGTGCCAGTAATCGACAGGGAGATAAATCGGAAAAACTGTTTTTT
j_gene: TRBJ2-3; v_gene: TRBV2; d_gene: TRBD2; CDR3aa: CASRSRTSGGADTQYF; CDR3nt: TGTGCCAGCAGGAGTCGGACTAGCGGGGGTGCAGATACGCAGTATTTT
j_gene: TRBJ2-1; v_gene: TRBV13; d_gene: NA; CDR3aa: CASSLLYNEQFF; CDR3nt: TGTGCCAGCAGCCTTTTATACAATGAGCAGTTCTTC
j_gene: TRBJ2-7; v_gene: TRBV19; d_gene: NA; CDR3aa: CASSVGQSYEQYF; CDR3nt: TGTGCCAGTAGTGTTGGACAGTCCTACGAGCAGTACTTC
j_gene: TRBJ2-1; v_gene: TRBV4-1; d_gene: TRBD2; CDR3aa: CASSTRTREYNEQFF; CDR3nt: TGCGCCAGCAGCACAAGGACTAGGGAGTACAATGAGCAGTTCTTC
j_gene: TRBJ2-5; v_gene: TRBV29-1; d_gene: NA; CDR3aa: CSVETHQETQYF; CDR3nt: TGCAGCGTTGAGACACACCAAGAGACCCAGTACTTC